This passage covers 19 T cell receptor beta chains from one sample sequenced in a study of T cell repertoires in cytomegalovirus infection (dated by TCRdb to the late 2010s). In light of the paper, this sample's treatment or condition label describes: in vitro stimulation with specific CMV peptide epitopes to enrich CMV-specific T cells. No cognate antigen is known for these TCRs. Sequencer: Illumina HiSeq 1500. TCRdb cleaned the public reads at Q25 with fastp, built clones with MiXCR and kept in-frame beta chains. Each CDR3 protein gets just one entry, which takes the most common genes and DNA from the rows behind it. Across this sample there are fewer than 1,000,000 distinct CDR3 sequences, with roughly 30% seen only once. The ten largest make up around 15% of the sample. Material: cultured CD8+ T cells from PBMCs, obtained from culture after CMV antigen stimulation. All receptors derive from a human donor in good health (CMV status not recorded). Some clones in this sample may be carry-over from other donors' samples.

This clonotype came up a few times. The chain has TRBV7-6 and TRBJ2-2; maybe TRBD1 (5 bases). The CDR3 sequence is 16 residues long. CDR1 is SGHVS and CDR2 is FNYEAQ in the germline V gene. The V end was cut by 4 bases, the J end by 3 bases, with 15 bases between. CDR3 coding DNA: TGTGCCAGCAGCTCGCAAGGGGCCATAGACACCGGGGAGCTGTTTTTT. Amino acid sequence: CASSSQGAIDTGELFF.

This clonotype was observed a few times. This chain joins TRBV4-1 and TRBJ2-3, with D maybe TRBD1 (5 bases). CDR3 length equals 16 residues. Germline CDR1 and CDR2: MGHRA and YSYEKL. V shed 1 base and J shed 2 bases, with 13 bases lying between them. The CDR3 loop is CASSQVPQGATDTQYF. The CDR3 DNA follows: TGCGCCAGCAGCCAAGTCCCCCAGGGCGCCACAGATACGCAGTATTTT.

The table lists this clonotype with a few counts. V and J are TRBV7-9 and TRBJ1-3; D unresolved. Looked up from germline, CDR1 is SEHNR and CDR2 is FQNEAQ (reference sequence). The CDR3 has 13 residues. V lost 3 bases and J lost 3, with 6 bases in between. CDR3 residues: CASSFQSGNTIYF. The CDR3 nucleotides are TGTGCCAGCAGCTTCCAGAGTGGAAACACCATATATTTT. Looking up the rest from reference TRBV7-9 and TRBJ1-3 gives the full variable domain: DTGVSQNPRHKITKRGQNVTFRCDPISEHNRLYWYRQTLGQGPEFLTYFQNEAQLEKSRLLSDRFSAERPKGSFSTLEIQRTEQGDSAMYLCASSFQSGNTIYFGEGSWLTVV.

This clonotype occurred a few times. This sequence joins TRBV6-1 and TRBJ1-5; D unresolved. The CDR3 has 13 residues. Trimming cost V 5 bases and J 1 base, with 6 bases left between them. The V gene's germline CDR1 is MNHNS and CDR2 SASEGT. CDR3: CASSTSSNQPQHF. The CDR3 nucleotides read TGTGCCAGCAGTACCAGCAGCAATCAGCCCCAGCATTTT.

This chain connects TRBV7-4 to TRBJ1-4; D is unclear. The V gene's germline CDR1 is SGHVT and CDR2 SQSDAQ. V was pared by 1 base and J by 8 bases, with 17 bases between. The CDR3 extends over 16 amino acids. Here the CDR3 DNA reads TGTGCCAGCAGCTTAGTGGAGGTGGCGGGATACGAAAAACTGTTTTTT. Translated, it gives CASSLVEVAGYEKLFF.

The chain couples TRBV12-5 to TRBJ2-3; D is possibly TRBD2 (6 bases). CDR1 is LGHNT, CDR2 FRNRAP, per germline. CDR3 length equals 16 residues. Trimming stripped 5 bases from V and 2 bases from J, with 17 bases between. Here the CDR3 DNA reads TGTGCTAGTGGTATAAGAGGGGAGGAGGTCACAGATACGCAGTATTTT. Encoded protein: CASGIRGEEVTDTQYF.

The chain uses TRBV7-8 and TRBJ1-1; D is unresolved. The CDR3 is made up of 13 amino acids. V gave up 5 bases and J gave up 1 base, with 8 bases separating them. CDR1 is SGHVS, CDR2 FQNEAQ, per germline. CDR3 nucleotides: TGTGCCAGCAGCCCTCGGAGGAACACTGAAGCTTTCTTT. This codes for CASSPRRNTEAFF.

The CDR3 coding sequence is TGTGCCAGCAGCCACGTTTGGGAGCTCTCTACGGATGGCTACACCTTC. Amino acids: CASSHVWELSTDGYTF. This chain uses TRBV4-2 with TRBJ1-2; no definite D call. V lost 3 bases, J lost 6 bases, and 20 bases lay in between. The CDR3 covers 16 residues. Germline CDR1 LGHNA, CDR2 YNFKEQ.

This clonotype was counted a few times. The chain uses TRBV28 and TRBJ2-7; D is possibly TRBD1 (6 bases). V was shortened by 5 bases and J by 2 bases, with 19 bases between the two germline ends. The length of the CDR3 is 16 residues. Germline V gives CDR1 MDHEN, CDR2 SYDVKM. The CDR3 nucleotides read TGTGCCAGCAGTACCCCCCTCGACAGGATGCCCTACGAGCAGTACGTC. This sequence encodes CASSTPLDRMPYEQYV.

This clonotype was counted a few times. The gene calls are TRBV7-9 and TRBJ2-3; 13 bases match TRBD2. This CDR3 region has 16 residues. V shed 2 bases, J shed 7 bases, and the junction held 6 bases outside the gene matches. CDR1 and CDR2 (germline): SEHNR, FQNEAQ (reference sequence). The CDR3 bases are TGTGCCAGCAGCTTATTGACTAGCGGGGGGTGGTATACGCAGTATTTT. Translated, it gives CASSLLTSGGWYTQYF.

The sample holds one count of this clonotype. This chain uses TRBV20-1 with TRBJ1-2, with a tentative D call TRBD1 (6 bases). CDR3 length: 13 amino acids. Germline-derived CDR1 and CDR2 are DFQATT and SNEGSKA (reference sequence). V lost 0 bases, J lost 7 bases, and 12 bases lay in between. The CDR3 region is CSARDPGDSGYTF. The CDR3 nucleotides are TGCAGTGCTAGAGACCCAGGGGATAGTGGCTACACCTTC.

The table lists this clonotype with many counts. The genes are TRBV7-6 and TRBJ2-7, with 10 bases fitting TRBD1. Germline V gene data show CDR1 as SGHVS and CDR2 as FNYEAQ. V was pared by 5 bases and J by 7 bases, with 11 bases of the junction left unmatched. The CDR3 loop spans 15 amino acids. The CDR3 reads CASSPSGTGVGEQYF. CDR3 nucleotides: TGTGCCAGCAGCCCCTCGGGGACAGGGGTTGGAGAGCAGTACTTC.

In this sample, this clonotype turned up many times. This chain links TRBV28 with TRBJ1-1; 8 nucleotides match TRBD1. CDR1 is MDHEN, CDR2 SYDVKM, per germline. The CDR3 has 21 amino acids. V trimming: 2 bases; J trimming: 0 bases; junction bases outside the gene matches: 20. Here the CDR3 reads CASSLGVPGGESLLVNTEAFF. In DNA form, the CDR3 reads TGTGCCAGCAGTTTAGGAGTCCCAGGGGGCGAATCTCTGTTGGTGAACACTGAAGCTTTCTTT.

In this sample, this clonotype turned up a few times. This sequence joins TRBV11-2 and TRBJ1-1; 9 bases are a match to TRBD1. CDR1 and CDR2 (germline): SGHAT, FQNNGV. This CDR3 region has 13 residues. Trimming at V came to 4 bases and at J to 12 bases, leaving 9 bases not matched to a gene. The CDR3 nucleotides are TGTGCCAGCAGCTCAACAGGGGGCGTAGGGACTTTCTTT. As protein: CASSSTGGVGTFF.

V gene TRBV29-1 combines with J gene TRBJ2-7, with D maybe TRBD1 (5 bases). V was cut by 0 bases and J by 6 bases, with 15 bases left in between. The germline V gene encodes CDR1 SQVTM and CDR2 ANQGSEA. The CDR3 is made up of 14 amino acids. The CDR3 sequence: CSVEDAAQGGEQYF. The CDR3 DNA sequence: TGCAGCGTTGAAGACGCGGCCCAGGGTGGCGAGCAGTACTTC.

This clonotype was detected only a few times. This chain links TRBV5-4 with TRBJ2-1; tentative D call: TRBD1 (6 bases). The CDR3 contains 15 residues. V dropped 5 bases and J dropped 1 base, with 13 bases sitting between them. CDR1 SGHNT and CDR2 YYREEE come from the germline V gene (reference sequence). CDR3 in amino acids: CASRRTDDSYNEQFF. The DNA for the CDR3 is TGTGCCAGCAGGAGGACAGATGATTCCTACAATGAGCAGTTCTTC.

The J gene is TRBJ1-4, the V gene TRBV3-1; D call uncertain. The CDR3 spans 14 residues. The germline gives CDR1 LGHDT, CDR2 YNNKEL (reference sequence). V was pared by 4 bases and J by 6 bases, with 12 bases between. CDR3 amino acids: CASSLGRSDEKLFF. The CDR3 DNA reads TGTGCCAGCAGCCTCGGACGGTCTGATGAAAAACTGTTTTTT.

The chain carries TRBV24-1 and TRBJ2-1; 8 bases are a match to TRBD2. This CDR3 has 17 amino acids. Germline lookup yields CDR1 KGHDR and CDR2 SFDVKD. V lost 4 bases and J lost 4; bases outside the gene matches: 11. The CDR3 nucleotides read TGTGCCACCAGTGACGGGGGGGGGAGCGGGGTATACAATGAGCAGTTCTTC. Protein sequence: CATSDGGGSGVYNEQFF.

DNA for the CDR3: TGCAGCGGACGTACCGGGCGAGGCTACGAGCAGTACTTC. It translates to CSGRTGRGYEQYF. J is TRBJ2-7 and V is TRBV29-1; unclear D gene. CDR3 size: 13 residues. Between the trimmed V and J ends, which lost 7 bases and 3 bases, there was a span of 16 bases. Germline CDR1 is SQVTM and CDR2 is ANQGSEA.